A selection of T cell receptor beta chains follows, all from one sample in a study of blood T cell repertoires in COVID-19. TCRdb keeps only in-frame clones here, not all; method: immunoSEQ multiplex PCR. The sample has fewer than 300,000 clones, approximately 90% seen once. The sequenced sample was peripheral blood. The receptors here all came from a woman younger than 45 with COVID-19, enrolled during active disease. Each CDR3 is given with its conserved first and last residue. D genes are given only for firm matches. Clone size appears in some rows only: once, few, many, or a class for an expanded clone.

cdr3_nt: TGCGCCAGCAGCTTGGACGGTCGGCAAGAGACCCAGTACTTC
cdr3_aa: CASSLDGRQETQYF
d_call: -
v_call: TRBV5-1
clone_size: -
j_call: TRBJ2-5

cdr3_nt: TGTGCCAGCAGCCGGGGGGGCGGGACAGACTACACCGGGGAGCTGTTTTTT
cdr3_aa: CASSRGGGTDYTGELFF
d_call: -
v_call: TRBV5-8
clone_size: -
j_call: TRBJ2-2

cdr3_nt: TGTGCCAGCAGCGGCCGGACAGGGGCGGACACTGAAGCTTTCTTT
cdr3_aa: CASSGRTGADTEAFF
d_call: TRBD1
v_call: TRBV5-5
clone_size: -
j_call: TRBJ1-1

cdr3_nt: TGTGCCAGCTCGGTTGGCGGGAGGCACAATGAGCAGTTCTTC
cdr3_aa: CASSVGGRHNEQFF
d_call: TRBD2
v_call: TRBV6-5
clone_size: -
j_call: TRBJ2-1

cdr3_nt: TGTGCCATCAGATCTAGCGGGAGTGAGTCAGATACGCAGTATTTT
cdr3_aa: CAIRSSGSESDTQYF
d_call: TRBD2
v_call: TRBV10-3
clone_size: -
j_call: TRBJ2-3

cdr3_nt: TGCGCCAGCAGCTGGGCCCAGGGTAACGAGCAGTACTTC
cdr3_aa: CASSWAQGNEQYF
d_call: -
v_call: TRBV5-1
clone_size: -
j_call: TRBJ2-7

cdr3_nt: TGTGCCAGCAGTTTAAGCGGGAGGAAGACCGGGGAGCTGTTTTTT
cdr3_aa: CASSLSGRKTGELFF
d_call: TRBD2
v_call: TRBV28
clone_size: -
j_call: TRBJ2-2

cdr3_nt: TGTGCCAGCAGCCGCGATCGACAGGGATCTGGCTACACCTTC
cdr3_aa: CASSRDRQGSGYTF
d_call: TRBD1
v_call: TRBV14
clone_size: -
j_call: TRBJ1-2

cdr3_nt: TGTGCCAGCAGGGGACAGGGAACTTCTGGGGCCAACGTCCTGACTTTC
cdr3_aa: CASRGQGTSGANVLTF
d_call: TRBD1
v_call: TRBV5-6
clone_size: -
j_call: TRBJ2-6

cdr3_nt: TGTGCCAGCAGTTCCTACACAGATACGCAGTATTTT
cdr3_aa: CASSSYTDTQYF
d_call: -
v_call: TRBV28
clone_size: -
j_call: TRBJ2-3

cdr3_nt: TGCAGCGCCCTGACAGGGAACGGAAACATTCAGTACTTC
cdr3_aa: CSALTGNGNIQYF
d_call: TRBD1
v_call: TRBV29-1
clone_size: -
j_call: TRBJ2-4

cdr3_nt: TGTGCCACCCTCGGGGGTACCGGGGAGCTGTTTTTT
cdr3_aa: CATLGGTGELFF
d_call: -
v_call: TRBV12-3/TRBV12-4
clone_size: -
j_call: TRBJ2-2

cdr3_nt: TGTGCCAGCAGCTTGCAGGGGCTATATGGCTACACCTTC
cdr3_aa: CASSLQGLYGYTF
d_call: -
v_call: TRBV7-9
clone_size: -
j_call: TRBJ1-2

cdr3_nt: TGTGCCAGTAGTAGTTGGACAGGGGGTGGCTACACCTTC
cdr3_aa: CASSSWTGGGYTF
d_call: TRBD1
v_call: TRBV19
clone_size: -
j_call: TRBJ1-2

cdr3_nt: TGTGCCAGCCGGGACAGCACTAATGAAAAACTGTTTTTT
cdr3_aa: CASRDSTNEKLFF
d_call: TRBD1
v_call: TRBV18
clone_size: -
j_call: TRBJ1-4

cdr3_nt: TGTGCCAGCAGCTTACTGGCGGGAGGTAAAGATGAGCAGTTCTTC
cdr3_aa: CASSLLAGGKDEQFF
d_call: TRBD2
v_call: TRBV7-3
clone_size: -
j_call: TRBJ2-1

cdr3_nt: TGTGCCAGCAGCGCCACACTCCTCGAGAGCGGGAGTCGTAACGAGCAGTACTTC
cdr3_aa: CASSATLLESGSRNEQYF
d_call: TRBD2
v_call: TRBV7-9
clone_size: -
j_call: TRBJ2-7

cdr3_nt: TGTGCCAGCAGTTACTCCGGGACAGGGATTCCTGAAGCTTTCTTT
cdr3_aa: CASSYSGTGIPEAFF
d_call: TRBD1
v_call: TRBV6-5
clone_size: -
j_call: TRBJ1-1

cdr3_nt: TGCGCCAGCAGCTTGGTGGCGGGAGTTACGCCCGGGGAGCTGTTTTTT
cdr3_aa: CASSLVAGVTPGELFF
d_call: TRBD2
v_call: TRBV5-1
clone_size: -
j_call: TRBJ2-2

cdr3_nt: TGTGCCTGGAGTGTTGGACAGCTGCACTCCTACGAGCAGTACTTC
cdr3_aa: CAWSVGQLHSYEQYF
d_call: -
v_call: TRBV30
clone_size: -
j_call: TRBJ2-7

cdr3_nt: TGCGCCAGCAGCTTGGATGGACAGGGATTTAATGAAAAACTGTTTTTT
cdr3_aa: CASSLDGQGFNEKLFF
d_call: TRBD1
v_call: TRBV5-1
clone_size: -
j_call: TRBJ1-4

cdr3_nt: TGTGCCACCAGCCAGAGTTGGACTTTCCGCTCCTACAATGAGCAGTTCTTC
cdr3_aa: CATSQSWTFRSYNEQFF
d_call: -
v_call: TRBV15
clone_size: -
j_call: TRBJ2-1

cdr3_nt: TGTGCCAGCAGGGCCGGGACAGGGGTCTACGAGCAGTACTTC
cdr3_aa: CASRAGTGVYEQYF
d_call: TRBD1
v_call: TRBV2
clone_size: few
j_call: TRBJ2-7

cdr3_nt: TGTGCCAGCAGAACGACAGGGGAGGGGAATCAGCCCCAGCATTTT
cdr3_aa: CASRTTGEGNQPQHF
d_call: TRBD1
v_call: TRBV28
clone_size: -
j_call: TRBJ1-5

cdr3_nt: TGTGCCAGCAGCGGGGGGCCCGATGAAAAACTGTTTTTT
cdr3_aa: CASSGGPDEKLFF
d_call: -
v_call: TRBV9
clone_size: -
j_call: TRBJ1-4

cdr3_nt: TGTGCCAGCAGCCCCAACAGGGGGCTAGACACAGATACGCAGTATTTT
cdr3_aa: CASSPNRGLDTDTQYF
d_call: TRBD1
v_call: TRBV3-1/TRBV3-2
clone_size: -
j_call: TRBJ2-3

cdr3_nt: TGTGCCAGCAGTTTATCAGGGACTAGCATAACCGGGGAGCTGTTTTTT
cdr3_aa: CASSLSGTSITGELFF
d_call: TRBD2
v_call: TRBV27
clone_size: -
j_call: TRBJ2-2

cdr3_nt: TGTGCCAGTAGTCCCCGACAGACGGACTATGGCTACACCTTC
cdr3_aa: CASSPRQTDYGYTF
d_call: -
v_call: TRBV19
clone_size: -
j_call: TRBJ1-2

cdr3_nt: TGTGCCAGCAGCGTAGGGGGCACGAACACTGAAGCTTTCTTT
cdr3_aa: CASSVGGTNTEAFF
d_call: TRBD1
v_call: TRBV7-6
clone_size: -
j_call: TRBJ1-1

cdr3_nt: TGTGCCAGCAGCTTGGCCGCTCGGGAGCCAAGCGGCTACACCTTC
cdr3_aa: CASSLAAREPSGYTF
d_call: -
v_call: TRBV5-4
clone_size: -
j_call: TRBJ1-2

cdr3_nt: TGTGCCAGTAACCTAGCGGAGGACTACAATGAGCAGTTCTTC
cdr3_aa: CASNLAEDYNEQFF
d_call: TRBD2
v_call: TRBV19
clone_size: -
j_call: TRBJ2-1

cdr3_nt: TGTGCCAGTGGGAAGACAGATTCAACAAACATTCAGTACTTC
cdr3_aa: CASGKTDSTNIQYF
d_call: -
v_call: TRBV19
clone_size: -
j_call: TRBJ2-4

cdr3_nt: TGCAGCGTTGAACCAGGGAAGACAAAAGAGACCCAGTACTTC
cdr3_aa: CSVEPGKTKETQYF
d_call: -
v_call: TRBV29-1
clone_size: -
j_call: TRBJ2-5

cdr3_nt: TGTGCCAGCAGCCCCAGGGATTACGAGCAGTACTTC
cdr3_aa: CASSPRDYEQYF
d_call: -
v_call: TRBV5-6
clone_size: once
j_call: TRBJ2-7

cdr3_nt: TGTGCCACCAGCAGTGGGGACTCTCTAATCCAGTACTTC
cdr3_aa: CATSSGDSLIQYF
d_call: -
v_call: TRBV15
clone_size: -
j_call: TRBJ2-5

cdr3_nt: TGCGCCAGCAGTGGCGGGAGGAACAATGAGCAGTTCTTC
cdr3_aa: CASSGGRNNEQFF
d_call: TRBD2
v_call: TRBV5-1
clone_size: -
j_call: TRBJ2-1